A single sample is the source of the 6 T cell receptor beta chains below, sequenced in a study of early T cells in non-severe SARS-CoV-2 infection. One entry per CDR3 protein results from TCRdb running MiXCR on the 5' RACE reads. Here the sample spans some 80,000 distinct CDR3 sequences, around 12% being singletons. The sequenced material came from whole blood. The receptor set was obtained from an adult who was a healthcare worker with PCR-confirmed SARS-CoV-2 infection or an uninfected control (not recorded which).

This chain joins TRBV2 and TRBJ2-2, with 12 bases aligning to TRBD2. The CDR3 runs 16 residues. V lost 3 bases to trimming and J lost 6 bases; unmatched junction nucleotides: 5. The V gene's germline CDR1 is SNHLY and CDR2 FYNNEI. CDR3 DNA: TGTGCCAGCAGTGATCGACTAGCGGGAGTGGCCGGGGAGCTGTTTTTT. This encodes CASSDRLAGVAGELFF.

This clonotype turned up a few times. V usage is TRBV29-1 and J usage is TRBJ2-7; D gene ambiguous. The germline V gene has CDR1 SQVTM and CDR2 ANQGSEA. Deletions cut 5 bases from V and 4 bases from J, with 9 bases between. The CDR3 has 11 amino acids. Written as DNA, the CDR3 is TGCAGCGTTTTGAACCAGTACGAGCAGTACTTC. Amino acids: CSVLNQYEQYF.

The V call is TRBV6-5, the J call TRBJ1-5, with TRBD1 matching 10 bases. The CDR3 sequence is 15 residues long. Losses at the gene ends were 6 bases for V and 4 bases for J; bases not matched to a gene: 6. Germline loops: CDR1 MNHEY, CDR2 SVGAGI. CDR3: CASRPGTGVNQPQHF. The CDR3 bases are TGTGCCAGCAGGCCTGGGACAGGGGTAAATCAGCCCCAGCATTTT.

This sequence joins TRBV29-1 and TRBJ2-3, with D possibly matching TRBD1 (5 bases). V shed 4 bases and J shed 10 bases, with 12 bases lying between them. From germline, CDR1 is SQVTM and CDR2 ANQGSEA. CDR3 length: 11 amino acids. This CDR3 is CSVARAEAQYF. The CDR3 DNA reads as TGCAGCGTTGCCAGGGCAGAGGCGCAGTATTTT.

This clonotype was seen more than once but under ten times. The CDR3 sequence: CASSRTGASGEKLFF. Written as DNA, the CDR3 is TGTGCCAGCAGCCGTACAGGGGCTTCAGGTGAAAAACTGTTTTTT. The J gene is TRBJ1-4, the V gene TRBV7-9; TRBD1 matches 7 bases. The CDR3 extends over 15 amino acids. Germline CDR1 and CDR2: SEHNR and FQNEAQ (reference sequence). V lost 5 bases to trimming and J lost 7 bases; unmatched junction nucleotides: 10.

The V call is TRBV7-2, the J call TRBJ2-3; 11 bases align to TRBD2. The CDR3 runs 15 residues. J gave up 6 bases and V 2 bases, and 4 bases lay outside the gene matches. Germline assignment: CDR1 SGHTA and CDR2 FQGNSA. CDR3 sequence: CASSLRPSGRDTQYF. The CDR3 bases are TGTGCCAGCAGCTTAAGACCTAGCGGGAGGGATACGCAGTATTTT.